Below are 10 T cell receptor beta chains sequenced from a single sample in a study of cytomegalovirus exposure and HLA in healthy donors. PCR used 60 Vbeta primers and 13 Jbeta primers. Sequenced by immunoSEQ multiplex PCR; TCRdb stores in-frame clones only, minus some. Among roughly 100,000 clones listed, just under 85% were seen once. The sequenced material came from PBMCs. All receptors derive from a woman under 30 in good health and CMV-seropositive.

CDR3 amino acids: CASSDFWAPNTDTQYF. The DNA of the CDR3 is TGCGCCAGCAGTGATTTTTGGGCTCCGAACACAGATACGCAGTATTTT. The chain has TRBV10-1 and TRBJ2-3; no firm D call. Trimming cost V 3 bases and J 2 bases, with 15 bases left between them. Germline values: CDR1 WNHNN, CDR2 SYGVQD (reference sequence). CDR3 size: 16 residues.

The chain uses TRBV15 and TRBJ2-2, with 7 nucleotides matching TRBD2. V dropped 1 base and J dropped 2; count of bases not matched to a gene: 7. The V gene's germline CDR1 is LNHNV and CDR2 YYDKDF (reference sequence). The CDR3 is made up of 17 amino acids. CDR3 loop: CATSRVGRLANTGELFF. DNA for the CDR3: TGTGCCACCAGCAGAGTAGGCCGACTAGCCAACACCGGGGAGCTGTTTTTT.

V usage is TRBV5-1 and J usage is TRBJ2-5, with a weak D call TRBD2 (5 bases). The J call is uncertain, as TRBJ2-7 better fits the DNA end. The CDR3 loop spans 12 amino acids. Germline V CDR1 and CDR2: SGHRS, YFSETQ. Written as DNA, the CDR3 is TGCGCCAGCAGCGTGGACTTCTACGAGCAGTACTTC. This encodes CASSVDFYEQYF.

This chain links TRBV4-1 with TRBJ2-7; TRBD2 is a possible D gene (6 bases). V lost 3 bases and J lost 3, with 15 bases in between. Looked up from germline, CDR1 is MGHRA and CDR2 is YSYEKL. This CDR3 is 15 amino acids long. CDR3 sequence reads: CASSQGYSGFYEQYF. In DNA, the CDR3 is TGCGCCAGCAGCCAGGGGTATAGCGGTTTCTACGAGCAGTACTTC.

The chain employs TRBV6-1 and TRBJ1-4; D gene unclear. Germline CDR1 MNHNS, CDR2 SASEGT. V shed 6 bases and J shed 4 bases, with 9 bases lying between them. The CDR3 has 13 amino acids. In DNA, the CDR3 is TGTGCCAGCAGCGGGGTTCTTAATGAAAAACTGTTTTTT. Protein product: CASSGVLNEKLFF.

The V gene is TRBV5-6, the J gene TRBJ1-2; possible D gene TRBD1, 5 bases. Germline CDR1 SGHDT, CDR2 YYEEEE. CDR3 size: 18 residues. V shed 4 bases and J shed 4 bases, with 26 bases lying between them. The CDR3 DNA reads TGTGCCAGCAGCCGACTACAAAACCGGGACCGGGAGGGCTATGGCTACACCTTC. Its translation is CASSRLQNRDREGYGYTF.

In the case of this clone: Sequence at one end of the junction differs from germline and may be a read error. V gene TRBV5-1 combines with J gene TRBJ2-2; TRBD1 aligns across 10 bases. Looked up from germline, CDR1 is SGHRS and CDR2 is YFSETQ. This CDR3 contains 18 residues. CDR3 sequence (DNA): TGCGCCATCAGCCGTCCCGGGACAGGGGTTTGGGACACCGGGGAGCTGTTTTTT. It codes for CAISRPGTGVWDTGELFF. The full variable domain, rest sourced from reference TRBV5-1 and TRBJ2-2, is KAGVTQTPRYLIKTRGQQVTLSCSPISGHRSVSWYQQTPGQGLQFLFEYFSETQRNKGNFPGRFSGRQFSNSRSEMNVSTLELGDSALYLCAISRPGTGVWDTGELFFGEGSRLTVL.

The gene calls are TRBV28 and TRBJ2-7; D might be TRBD2 (5 bases). V was cut by 2 bases and J by 2 bases, with 13 bases left in between. Germline V gene lookup returns CDR1 MDHEN and CDR2 SYDVKM. The CDR3 is 15 residues long. The CDR3 DNA reads TGTGCCAGCAGTTTAGGCATCGGGAAAGCCTACGAGCAGTACTTC. This translates into CASSLGIGKAYEQYF. The full variable domain, its missing parts supplied by reference TRBV28 and TRBJ2-7, is DVKVTQSSRYLVKRTGEKVFLECVQDMDHENMFWYRQDPGLGLRLIYFSYDVKMKEKGDIPEGYSVSREKKERFSLILESASTNQTSMYLCASSLGIGKAYEQYFGPGTRLTVT.

This clone came up once. This chain uses TRBV4-2 with TRBJ2-7, with D hard to call. The germline CDR1 and CDR2 sequences are LGHNA and YNFKEQ. CDR3 length equals 15 residues. V was cut by 1 base and J by 2 bases, with 12 bases left in between. The CDR3 region has the DNA TGTGCCAGCAGCCAAGGGGTCCCGCAGGCCTACGAGCAGTACTTC. It specifies CASSQGVPQAYEQYF.

The rearrangement uses TRBV7-3 and TRBJ2-7; 9 bases are shared with TRBD2. The CDR3 is 16 residues long. The trim removed 1 base at V and 7 bases at J, leaving 11 bases unmatched. The V gene's germline CDR1 is SGHTA and CDR2 FQGTGA. The CDR3 DNA reads as TGTGCCAGCAGCTTAAGGGGGATTAGCGGGAGAGGAGAGCAGTACTTC. Protein product: CASSLRGISGRGEQYF.